The present entry profiles one T cell receptor (beta chain) with its context. Per the study methods: Estimated nucleated cell counts came from reference gene primer amplification. Sequenced by immunoSEQ multiplex PCR; TCRdb stores in-frame clones only, minus some. For V, J and clone size, that table is used; D and trimming come from the DNA. Of 85,000 to 90,000 clones in the sample, approximately 86% were seen once. The source of the sample is a study of blood T cell repertoires in COVID-19. Turning to the study itself: Samples taken during acute and convalescent COVID-19 were collected in the United States, Italy and Spain. In each case, the material was cDNA or gDNA derived from T cells, B-cell-depleted T cells, or PBMCs.

The source material was peripheral blood. The clonotype was recovered from a man of 80 years or more with active or convalescent COVID-19.

CDR3 amino acids: CASSWEGQGANEQFF. The CDR3 nucleotides read TGCGCCAGCAGCTGGGAGGGACAGGGTGCCAATGAGCAGTTCTTC. The chain joins TRBV5-1 to TRBJ2-1, with 9 bases aligning to TRBD1. The CDR3 loop spans 15 amino acids. The trim removed 3 bases at V and 6 bases at J, leaving 7 bases unmatched. CDR1 is SGHRS and CDR2 is YFSETQ in the germline V gene.